The 9 T cell receptor beta chains below were found in one sample sequenced in a study of blood T cell repertoires in COVID-19. Method: immunoSEQ multiplex PCR; TCRdb's copy keeps in-frame clones and lacks some. The sample includes fewer than 60,000 clones, around four fifths of them seen just once. Input material: peripheral blood. These receptors were obtained from an elderly woman with acute or convalescent COVID-19.

This chain joins TRBV10-3 and TRBJ2-1; 7 bases are shared with TRBD2. Germline V gives CDR1 ENHRY, CDR2 SYGVKD. The junction had 2 bases not matched to a gene; V was cut back by 0 bases and J by 0 bases. The CDR3 contains 16 residues. This chain's CDR3 is CAISESRGVSYNEQFF. CDR3 DNA: TGTGCCATCAGTGAGTCCCGGGGGGTCTCCTACAATGAGCAGTTCTTC.

In its sample, this clone was seen a few times. V and J are TRBV5-1 and TRBJ2-2; 7 bases align to TRBD1. CDR1 is SGHRS, CDR2 YFSETQ, per germline. V was clipped by 6 bases and J by 0 bases; unmatched bases: 5. This CDR3 comprises 15 residues. CDR3 coding DNA: TGCGCCAGCATTGCCGGGACAGCGAACACCGGGGAGCTGTTTTTT. This gives the protein CASIAGTANTGELFF.

V and J are TRBV9 and TRBJ2-7, with D unresolved. The CDR3 runs to 14 residues. Between the trimmed V and J ends, which lost 0 bases and 0 bases, there was a span of 7 bases. Germline CDR1 reads SGDLS; CDR2 reads YYNGEE. As DNA, the CDR3 is TGTGCCAGCAGCGTAGCTCCAGACTCCTACGAGCAGTACTTC. This sequence encodes CASSVAPDSYEQYF.

This rearrangement joins TRBV9 to TRBJ1-6; D unclear. Trimming took 0 bases from V and 7 from J, leaving 8 bases between them. The CDR3 covers 14 residues. Germline V gene lookup returns CDR1 SGDLS and CDR2 YYNGEE. The CDR3, as DNA: TGTGCCAGCAGCGTAGTAGAGGGAAATTCACCCCTCCACTTT. As protein: CASSVVEGNSPLHF.

The chain links TRBV7-2 to TRBJ1-2; possible D gene TRBD1, 6 bases. Looked up from germline, CDR1 is SGHTA and CDR2 is FQGNSA. The V end lost 1 base, the J end lost 5 bases, and 17 bases lay between the germline ends. The CDR3 is 16 amino acids. The CDR3 DNA is TGTGCCAGCAGCTTAGACGTCGGAGACAGGCGATATGGCTACACCTTC. Its protein product is CASSLDVGDRRYGYTF.

The chain couples TRBV11-2 to TRBJ2-1, with D maybe TRBD2 (6 bases). Germline lookup yields CDR1 SGHAT and CDR2 FQNNGV. The CDR3 is made up of 13 amino acids. V gave up 1 base and J gave up 8 bases, with 9 bases separating them. CDR3 amino acids: CASSLAGEHEQFF. CDR3 DNA: TGTGCCAGCAGCTTAGCGGGGGAACATGAGCAGTTCTTC.

The rearrangement links TRBV7-9 to TRBJ2-7, with D perhaps TRBD1 (5 bases). CDR1 is SEHNR and CDR2 is FQNEAQ in the germline V gene (reference sequence). The V gene lost 2 bases and the J gene lost 7 bases, with 18 bases spanning the gap. This CDR3 is built from 15 residues. For the CDR3, the DNA is TGTGCCAGCAGCTTAAAGGGGTCCGGGTATGGGGAGCAGTACTTC. Its protein product is CASSLKGSGYGEQYF.

The CDR3 DNA follows: TGTGCCAGCAGCCAAGATGCGGCGTGGGATACGCAGTATTTT. Translated, it gives CASSQDAAWDTQYF. This sequence joins TRBV3-1 (or the pseudogene TRBV3-2) and TRBJ2-3; D is undetermined. This CDR3 is built from 14 residues. Per the germline V gene, CDR1 is LGHDT and CDR2 is YNNKEL (reference sequence). Trimming took 0 bases from V and 6 from J, leaving 10 bases between them.

V gene TRBV27 combines with J gene TRBJ2-7, with 8 bases aligning to TRBD1. Germline V gene data show CDR1 as MNHEY and CDR2 as SMNVEV (reference sequence). V trimming: 3 bases; J trimming: 1 base; junction bases outside the gene matches: 8. CDR3 length: 16 amino acids. The CDR3 bases are TGTGCCAGCAGTTTCTTAGGGACAGGAAGATCCTACGAGCAGTACTTC. Its protein product is CASSFLGTGRSYEQYF.